The T cell receptor beta chain under discussion was sequenced for a study of tumor and adjacent non-tumor tissue in lung cancer. Study-wide context: Each sample yielded roughly 4 million productive TCRbeta reads on average.

TCRbeta libraries were built with three rounds of nested PCR, modified from ARM-PCR. Using its own MiXCR run on the multiplex PCR reads, TCRdb lists one record per CDR3 protein. The table lists some 200,000 distinct CDR3 sequences, 70% to 75% of them singletons. The template was RNA from unsorted bulk tissue. As regards this clonotype: Its antigen is not known. Given the absence of the conserved phenylalanine or tryptophan at the CDR3 end, a read error is likely. The DNA is omitted, as the CDR3 cannot be located on it reliably, and the CDR3 follows TCRdb's listing.

Study-wide results and limits: Tumor TCR diversity, when higher, was linked to shorter survival.

The CDR3 spans 12 amino acids, including both terminal residues. Germline V gives CDR1 SQVTM, CDR2 ANQGSEA. This sequence originates from a man in his sixties with non-small cell lung cancer. The sample comprised lung tumor tissue. The genes are TRBV29-1 and TRBJ1-1. CDR3 residues: CSVEGGCAEASC.